A single sample gave rise to the 18 T cell receptor beta chains below, sequenced in a study of neurological immune-mediated disorders. In TCRdb, the 5' RACE reads were re-called with MiXCR into one record per CDR3 protein. Among under 50,000 distinct CDR3 sequences listed, approximately 10% were seen once. The sample taken for sequencing was CD4+ T cells from blood. These receptors originate from a woman younger than 45 with HTLV-1-associated myelopathy (HAM/TSP).

This clonotype has a count of ten or more. This chain joins TRBV24-1 and TRBJ2-3, with D uncertain. Germline V gene lookup returns CDR1 KGHDR and CDR2 SFDVKD. V was cut by 0 bases and J by 0 bases, with 3 bases left in between. This CDR3 is built from 14 residues. CDR3 DNA sequence: TGTGCCACCAGTGATTTGGACAGCACAGATACGCAGTATTTT. It translates to CATSDLDSTDTQYF.

This clonotype was recorded many times. This chain uses TRBV20-1 with TRBJ2-3; D remains unclear. Trimming removed 6 bases at V and 0 bases at J, with 13 bases between. The CDR3 extends over 14 amino acids. Germline V gene sequence: CDR1 DFQATT, CDR2 SNEGSKA (reference sequence). CDR3 sequence (DNA): TGCAGTGCGCTGACGGTCTATAGCACAGATACGCAGTATTTT. Its protein product is CSALTVYSTDTQYF.

This clonotype was counted many times. J is TRBJ1-4 and V is TRBV9, with a possible D match to TRBD1 (5 bases). The CDR3 runs 14 residues. V was pared by 0 bases and J by 7 bases, with 10 bases between. Germline CDR1 SGDLS, CDR2 YYNGEE. CDR3 coding DNA: TGTGCCAGCAGCGTAGACGTTGGGGGTGAAAAACTGTTTTTT. It yields the protein CASSVDVGGEKLFF.

This clonotype was counted many times. The V call is TRBV5-1, the J call TRBJ1-6; D perhaps matches TRBD1 (5 bases). CDR1 is SGHRS and CDR2 is YFSETQ in the germline V gene. This CDR3 is 15 amino acids long. Trimming left V 4 bases short and J 9 bases short, with 17 bases between. The CDR3 here is CASSQDTSRGSPLHF. The CDR3 DNA is TGCGCCAGCAGCCAGGACACCAGTAGGGGTTCACCCCTCCACTTT.

The gene calls are TRBV5-8 and TRBJ1-2, with D unclear. Germline V gene data show CDR1 as SGHTS and CDR2 as YDEGEE. The CDR3 extends over 9 amino acids. V lost 6 bases and J 8 bases, leaving 5 bases between the germline ends. The CDR3 is CASMRGYTF. CDR3 sequence (DNA): TGTGCCAGCATGCGGGGCTACACCTTC.

This clonotype was counted at least ten times. The rearrangement links TRBV2 to TRBJ1-3; D not resolved. V lost 6 bases and J 0 bases, leaving 9 bases between the germline ends. The CDR3 sequence is 14 residues long. Germline lookup yields CDR1 SNHLY and CDR2 FYNNEI. The CDR3: CASRTRPSGNTIYF. The CDR3 DNA is TGTGCCAGCAGAACACGACCCTCTGGAAACACCATATATTTT.

In regard to this clonotype: The limits of the CDR3 on the DNA are not certain, so only TCRdb's listed CDR3 is given. V is TRBV5-1 and J is TRBJ1-1. Germline V gene sequence: CDR1 SGHRS, CDR2 YFSETQ. The CDR3 is 22 amino acids in total, end residues counted. The CDR3 reads CASSFYICSAPIPGRPNTEAFF.

This clonotype was recorded many times. This chain joins TRBV3-1 and TRBJ2-7; no clear D. The germline CDR1 and CDR2 sequences are LGHDT and YNNKEL (reference sequence). The CDR3 sequence is 11 residues long. Deletions cut 3 bases from V and 0 bases from J, with 0 bases between. The CDR3 DNA sequence: TGTGCCAGCAGCCACTCCTACGAGCAGTACTTC. It is translated as CASSHSYEQYF.

This clonotype was detected ten times or more. The chain carries TRBV5-1 and TRBJ2-1; D ambiguous. The CDR3 is made up of 14 amino acids. V was shortened by 5 bases and J by 0 bases, with 9 bases between the two germline ends. The V gene's germline CDR1 is SGHRS and CDR2 YFSETQ. CDR3 coding DNA: TGCGCCAGCAGTGACCCGAGCTCCTACAATGAGCAGTTCTTC. Protein: CASSDPSSYNEQFF.

This clonotype was seen at least ten times. This CDR3 is CASSPGTGHSPLHF. CDR3 nucleotides: TGTGCCAGCAGCCCAGGGACAGGTCATTCACCCCTCCACTTT. The rearrangement joins TRBV7-9 to TRBJ1-6; 8 bases map to TRBD1. In germline, CDR1 is SEHNR, CDR2 FQNEAQ (reference sequence). The CDR3 is 14 amino acids. J lost 8 bases, V lost 5 bases, and 5 bases had no gene match.

The sample holds many counts of this clonotype. V is TRBV3-1 and J is TRBJ1-3; possible D gene TRBD1, 5 bases. Trimming stripped 0 bases from V and 0 bases from J, with 15 bases between. CDR3 length: 18 residues. Germline CDR1 LGHDT, CDR2 YNNKEL (reference sequence). The DNA for the CDR3 is TGTGCCAGCAGCCAAGACGGCGGGACCCGGTACTCTGGAAACACCATATATTTT. Its translation is CASSQDGGTRYSGNTIYF.

This clonotype has a count of ten or more. The rearrangement uses TRBV7-6 and TRBJ2-2, with a tentative D call TRBD1 (6 bases). The CDR3 has 16 residues. CDR1 is SGHVS and CDR2 is FNYEAQ in the germline V gene. V lost 5 bases, J lost 1 base, and 14 bases lay in between. This chain's CDR3 is CASSAEGQLNTGELFF. Written as DNA, the CDR3 is TGTGCCAGCAGCGCCGAGGGACAACTGAACACCGGGGAGCTGTTTTTT.

Comment on this clonotype: This may be a read error: a much more frequent sequence differs by one nucleotide. The chain carries TRBV20-1 and TRBJ1-1; D call uncertain. The ends were cut back, 5 bases at V and 1 base at J, with 11 bases in the middle. The CDR3 extends over 13 amino acids. From germline, CDR1 is DFQATT and CDR2 SNEGSKA (reference sequence). CDR3 DNA sequence: TGCAGTGCTGCGGGCAAACCGAACACTGAAGCTTTCTTT. Encoded protein: CSAAGKPNTEAFF.

This clonotype showed up many times. The gene calls are TRBV5-1 and TRBJ2-3, with D perhaps assigned TRBD1 or TRBD2 (5 bases each). Trimming stripped 1 base from V and 4 bases from J, with 13 bases between. The germline V gene encodes CDR1 SGHRS and CDR2 YFSETQ. This CDR3 spans 15 amino acids. The CDR3 loop reads CASSLYEGSPDTQYF. The CDR3 bases are TGCGCCAGCAGCTTGTATGAGGGGAGCCCAGATACGCAGTATTTT.

This clonotype was picked up many times. V usage is TRBV20-1 and J usage is TRBJ2-7; 10 nucleotides agree with TRBD1. This CDR3 comprises 15 residues. J was trimmed by 3 bases and V by 3 bases; bases with no gene match: 8. CDR1 DFQATT and CDR2 SNEGSKA come from the germline V gene (reference sequence). The CDR3 region has the DNA TGCAGTGCTAGCCGAGGGACAGGGGACCTCTACGAGCAGTACTTC. It encodes CSASRGTGDLYEQYF.

This clonotype has at least ten counts. The chain's CDR3 is CSAVRTGHNQPQHF. CDR3 bases: TGCAGTGCTGTACGGACAGGTCACAATCAGCCCCAGCATTTT. This rearrangement joins TRBV20-1 to TRBJ1-5; 7 bases fit TRBD1. V lost 5 bases, J lost 3 bases, and 7 bases stayed unmatched. CDR1 is DFQATT and CDR2 is SNEGSKA in the germline V gene (reference sequence). This CDR3 is 14 amino acids long.

This clonotype was seen ten or more times. The rearrangement links TRBV19 to TRBJ2-1; TRBD1 matches at 8 bases. V lost 8 bases to trimming and J lost 4 bases; unmatched junction nucleotides: 4. This CDR3 has 13 residues. CDR1 LNHDA and CDR2 SQIVND come from the germline V gene (reference sequence). The CDR3 nucleotides read TGTGCCAGTCAGGGGGCGAGGTACAATGAGCAGTTCTTC. As protein: CASQGARYNEQFF.

This clonotype was counted many times. The chain employs TRBV29-1 and TRBJ1-2; 9 nucleotides agree with TRBD1. This CDR3 contains 12 residues. Germline CDR1 reads SQVTM; CDR2 reads ANQGSEA. Losses at the gene ends were 5 bases for V and 8 bases for J; bases not matched to a gene: 6. The DNA for the CDR3 is TGCAGCGTTTGGGACAGGGCAAGCGGCTACACCTTC. Translation gives CSVWDRASGYTF.